Each of the 13 T cell receptor beta chains below was sequenced from the same sample in a study of OX40 agonist ivuxolimab in advanced cancers. Assay: immunoSEQ multiplex PCR; the TCRdb copy retains only in-frame clones and omits some. The table records over 75,000 clones, roughly 94% of them present only once. The sample was CD4+ or CD8+ T cells sorted from blood, taken in a trial of the OX40 agonist ivuxolimab. These receptors all stem from an adult with an advanced solid tumor such as melanoma, head and neck, liver or kidney cancer.

The chain is built from TRBV5-1 and TRBJ1-1, with 8 bases lining up with TRBD1. There are 14 residues in the CDR3. CDR1 and CDR2 from the germline V gene are SGHRS and YFSETQ. Trimming at V came to 3 bases and at J to 4 bases, leaving 5 bases not matched to a gene. Here the CDR3 DNA reads TGCGCCAGCAGCTCGAACAGGGGGAGCACTGAAGCTTTCTTT. It is translated as CASSSNRGSTEAFF.

The CDR3 here is CASSQGVYRGGENTIYF. In DNA, the CDR3 is TGCGCCAGCAGCCAAGGGGTGTACAGGGGAGGTGAAAACACCATATATTTT. This sequence joins TRBV4-1 and TRBJ1-3; 7 bases are a match to TRBD1. There are 17 residues in the CDR3. Germline CDR1 is MGHRA and CDR2 is YSYEKL. The V gene end was trimmed by 1 base and the J gene end by 6 bases; junction bases not matched to a gene: 12.

V usage is TRBV27 and J usage is TRBJ2-7; D is possibly TRBD1 (6 bases). The germline V and J ends were trimmed by 0 bases and 7 bases, with 19 bases remaining between them. In germline, CDR1 is MNHEY, CDR2 SMNVEV (reference sequence). The length of the CDR3 is 16 residues. The CDR3, as DNA: TGTGCCAGCAGTTTATCCGGCACAGGGTCACCTGGGGAGCAGTACTTC. Protein sequence: CASSLSGTGSPGEQYF.

The rearrangement links TRBV6-5 to TRBJ2-5, with 7 bases matching TRBD2. The CDR3 consists of 11 residues. V gave up 10 bases and J gave up 5 bases; unmatched junction bases: 4. Germline CDR1 and CDR2: MNHEY and SVGAGI. The CDR3 sequence: CATSSGETQYF. The CDR3 nucleotides are TGTGCCACCTCTAGCGGTGAGACCCAGTACTTC.

The rearrangement uses TRBV6-1 and TRBJ1-2; perhaps TRBD1 as D (5 bases). The V end was cut by 2 bases, the J end by 7 bases, with 14 bases between. CDR1 is MNHNS, CDR2 SASEGT, per germline. The CDR3 contains 14 residues. CDR3 bases: TGTGCCAGCAGTGAATGGGACGTAAGTGGTGGCTACACCTTC. Translated, it gives CASSEWDVSGGYTF.

V is TRBV28 and J is TRBJ1-2; weak D call: TRBD1 (6 bases). Germline assignment: CDR1 MDHEN and CDR2 SYDVKM. There are 13 residues in the CDR3. The V gene lost 6 bases and the J gene lost 2 bases, with 10 bases spanning the gap. This chain's CDR3 is CASRETGNYGYTF. The CDR3 region has the DNA TGTGCCAGCAGGGAAACAGGGAACTATGGCTACACCTTC.

The chain combines TRBV9 with TRBJ2-3; a weak D match, TRBD2 (6 bases). This CDR3 comprises 19 residues. The V end was cut by 0 bases, the J end by 2 bases, with 22 bases between. Germline CDR1 SGDLS, CDR2 YYNGEE. CDR3 residues: CASSVGPWGVRGNTDTQYF. DNA of the CDR3: TGTGCCAGCAGCGTAGGGCCCTGGGGCGTTCGGGGGAACACAGATACGCAGTATTTT.

J is TRBJ1-4 and V is TRBV15; a weak D match, TRBD1 (5 bases). Trimming left V 1 base short and J 7 bases short, with 13 bases between. The CDR3 is 15 amino acids. CDR1 and CDR2 (germline): LNHNV, YYDKDF (reference sequence). This CDR3 is CATSRGAGRVEKLFF. DNA of the CDR3: TGTGCCACCAGCAGAGGGGCAGGGAGGGTTGAAAAACTGTTTTTT.

The genes are TRBV9 and TRBJ1-2; 9 bases match TRBD1. The germline gives CDR1 SGDLS, CDR2 YYNGEE. This CDR3 region has 14 residues. V gave up 4 bases and J gave up 8 bases; unmatched junction bases: 9. The CDR3 nucleotides read TGTGCCAGCAGCATCCCCGGGACAGGGAGCGGCTACACCTTC. Translated: CASSIPGTGSGYTF.

The chain has TRBV4-2 and TRBJ1-2; maybe TRBD1 (5 bases). Germline lookup yields CDR1 LGHNA and CDR2 YNFKEQ. Trimming stripped 4 bases from V and 3 bases from J, with 9 bases between. The length of the CDR3 is 13 residues. CDR3 sequence: CASSPGTHYGYTF. CDR3 bases: TGTGCCAGCAGCCCCGGGACTCACTATGGCTACACCTTC.

The chain recombines TRBV10-3 with TRBJ2-7; weak D call: TRBD1 (7 bases). This CDR3 is 13 amino acids long. CDR1 and CDR2 (germline): ENHRY, SYGVKD. The ends were cut back, 7 bases at V and 3 bases at J, with 13 bases in the middle. DNA of the CDR3: TGTGCCATCAAGCAGGGGGACTTCTACGAGCAGTACTTC. This encodes CAIKQGDFYEQYF.

V usage is TRBV30 and J usage is TRBJ2-1, with 10 bases identical to TRBD2. CDR1 and CDR2 (germline): GTSNPN, SVGIG (reference sequence). CDR3 length: 16 residues. The J segment lost 7 bases and the V segment lost 1 base, leaving 10 bases of the junction unmatched. The CDR3 loop reads CAWSGRASGSGNEQFF. The DNA of the CDR3 is TGTGCCTGGAGTGGAAGGGCTAGCGGGAGTGGAAATGAGCAGTTCTTC.

This chain uses TRBV5-8 with TRBJ1-3, with D possibly TRBD1 on 5 matching bases. From germline, CDR1 is SGHTS and CDR2 YDEGEE. With 4 bases removed from V and 2 bases from J, the gap between germline ends came to 10 bases. The CDR3 length is 14 residues. CDR3 sequence (DNA): TGTGCCAGCAGCGCAGGGTCTACTGGAAACACCATATATTTT. It encodes CASSAGSTGNTIYF.